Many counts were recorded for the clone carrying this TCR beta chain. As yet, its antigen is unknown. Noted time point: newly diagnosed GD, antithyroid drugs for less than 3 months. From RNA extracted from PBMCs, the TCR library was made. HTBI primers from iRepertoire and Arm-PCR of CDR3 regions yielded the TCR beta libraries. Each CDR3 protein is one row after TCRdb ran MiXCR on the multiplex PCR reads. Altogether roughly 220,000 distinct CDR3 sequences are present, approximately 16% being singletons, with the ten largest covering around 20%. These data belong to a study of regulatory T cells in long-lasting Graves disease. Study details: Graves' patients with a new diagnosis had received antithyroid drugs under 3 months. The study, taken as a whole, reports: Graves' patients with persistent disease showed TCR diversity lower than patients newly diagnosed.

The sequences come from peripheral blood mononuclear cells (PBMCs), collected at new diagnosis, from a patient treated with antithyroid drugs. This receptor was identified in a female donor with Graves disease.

The chain's CDR3 is CSARGRLAGARPYEQYF. In nucleotides, the CDR3 is TGCAGTGCTAGAGGCCGACTAGCGGGAGCTAGGCCCTACGAGCAGTACTTC. This chain uses TRBV20-1 with TRBJ2-7; 12 nucleotides line up with TRBD2. CDR3 length: 17 residues. Germline trimming cut 1 base from V and 2 bases from J; bases unmatched to any gene: 9. Per germline, CDR1 DFQATT and CDR2 SNEGSKA (reference sequence).